A single T cell receptor (beta chain) is shown here with its context. Cohorts were based on clinical histories the participants reported. Recovery meant two consecutive negative NP/OP PCR tests, professional clearance, or resolved symptoms. The CDR3 consists of 18 residues. The J segment lost 2 bases and the V segment lost 3 bases, leaving 10 bases of the junction unmatched. Germline V lookup: CDR1 SNHLY, CDR2 FYNNEI. These data come from a study of blood T cell repertoires in COVID-19. This table comes from immunoSEQ multiplex PCR, and its TCRdb copy is limited to in-frame clones, with some not included. The table lists around 160,000 clones, approximately 80% of them singletons.

The chain carries TRBV2 and TRBJ2-3, with TRBD2 matching 11 bases. The specimen sequenced was PBMCs or T cells enriched from blood (not recorded which). The clonotype comes from a man aged 45-65 years who had recovered from COVID-19. The CDR3 is CASSDPSGGPLSTDTQYF. CDR3 nucleotides: TGTGCCAGCAGTGACCCTAGCGGGGGGCCCCTTTCCACAGATACGCAGTATTTT.